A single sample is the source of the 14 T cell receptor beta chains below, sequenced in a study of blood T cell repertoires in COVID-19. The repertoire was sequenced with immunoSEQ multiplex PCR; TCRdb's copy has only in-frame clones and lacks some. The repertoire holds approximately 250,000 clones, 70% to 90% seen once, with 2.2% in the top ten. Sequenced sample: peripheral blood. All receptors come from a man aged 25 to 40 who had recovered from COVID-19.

The CDR3 spells CASSGGTVLYEQYF. The CDR3 nucleotides are TGTGCCAGCAGCGGCGGGACGGTTCTCTACGAGCAGTACTTC. The chain uses TRBV11-2 and TRBJ2-7, with D perhaps TRBD2 (6 bases). The CDR3 is 14 residues long. Germline V lookup: CDR1 SGHAT, CDR2 FQNNGV. Trimming cost V 5 bases and J 3 bases, with 14 bases left between them.

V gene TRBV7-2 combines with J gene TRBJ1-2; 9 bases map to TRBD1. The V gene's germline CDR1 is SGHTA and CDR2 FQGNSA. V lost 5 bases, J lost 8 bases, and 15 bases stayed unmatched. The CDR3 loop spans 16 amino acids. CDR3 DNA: TGTGCCAGCAGCCACCGGGACAGGGTCCTCGGGGAGGGCTACACCTTC. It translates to CASSHRDRVLGEGYTF.

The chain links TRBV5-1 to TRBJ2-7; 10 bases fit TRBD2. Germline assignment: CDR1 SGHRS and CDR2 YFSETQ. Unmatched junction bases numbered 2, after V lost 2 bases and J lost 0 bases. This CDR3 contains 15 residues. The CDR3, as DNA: TGCGCCAGCAGCTTAGCGGGGGGGAGCTCCTACGAGCAGTACTTC. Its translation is CASSLAGGSSYEQYF.

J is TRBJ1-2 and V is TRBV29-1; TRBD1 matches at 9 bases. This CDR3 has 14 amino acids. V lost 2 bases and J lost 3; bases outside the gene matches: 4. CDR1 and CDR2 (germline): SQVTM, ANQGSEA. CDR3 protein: CSVEKGQGDYGYTF. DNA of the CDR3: TGCAGCGTTGAAAAGGGACAGGGAGACTATGGCTACACCTTC. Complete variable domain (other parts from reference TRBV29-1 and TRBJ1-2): SAVISQKPSRDICQRGTSLTIQCQVDSQVTMMFWYRQQPGQSLTLIATANQGSEATYESGFVIDKFPISRPNLTFSTLTVSNMSPEDSSIYLCSVEKGQGDYGYTFGSGTRLTVV.

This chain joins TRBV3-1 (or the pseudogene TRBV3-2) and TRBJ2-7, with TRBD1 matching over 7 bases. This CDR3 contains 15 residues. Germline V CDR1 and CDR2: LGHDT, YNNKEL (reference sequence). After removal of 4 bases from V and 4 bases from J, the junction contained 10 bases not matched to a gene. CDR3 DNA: TGTGCCAGCAGCCCCCACCACAGGGGAAATTACGAGCAGTACTTC. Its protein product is CASSPHHRGNYEQYF.

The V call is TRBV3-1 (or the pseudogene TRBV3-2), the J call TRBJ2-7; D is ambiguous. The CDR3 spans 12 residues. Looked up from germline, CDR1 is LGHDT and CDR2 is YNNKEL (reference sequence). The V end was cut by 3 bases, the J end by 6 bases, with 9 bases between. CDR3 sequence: CASSHRVAEQYF. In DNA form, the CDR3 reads TGTGCCAGCAGCCATAGAGTCGCCGAGCAGTACTTC.

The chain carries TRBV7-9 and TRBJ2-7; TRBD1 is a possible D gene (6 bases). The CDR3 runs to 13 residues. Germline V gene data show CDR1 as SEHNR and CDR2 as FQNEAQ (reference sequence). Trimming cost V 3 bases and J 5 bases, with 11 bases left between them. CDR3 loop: CASSFGTPNEQYF. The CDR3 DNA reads TGTGCCAGCAGCTTCGGGACACCGAACGAGCAGTACTTC.

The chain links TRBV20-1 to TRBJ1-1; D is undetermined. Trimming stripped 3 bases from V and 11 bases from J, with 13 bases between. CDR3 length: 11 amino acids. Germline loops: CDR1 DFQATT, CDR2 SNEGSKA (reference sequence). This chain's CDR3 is CSASGAANAFF. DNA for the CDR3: TGCAGTGCTAGCGGCGCGGCAAATGCTTTCTTT.

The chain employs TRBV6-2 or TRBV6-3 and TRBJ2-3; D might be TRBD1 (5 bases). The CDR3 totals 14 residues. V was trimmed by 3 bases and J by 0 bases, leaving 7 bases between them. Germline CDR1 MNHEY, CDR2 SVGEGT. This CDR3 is CASSYQGSTDTQYF. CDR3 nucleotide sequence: TGTGCCAGCAGTTATCAGGGCAGCACAGATACGCAGTATTTT.

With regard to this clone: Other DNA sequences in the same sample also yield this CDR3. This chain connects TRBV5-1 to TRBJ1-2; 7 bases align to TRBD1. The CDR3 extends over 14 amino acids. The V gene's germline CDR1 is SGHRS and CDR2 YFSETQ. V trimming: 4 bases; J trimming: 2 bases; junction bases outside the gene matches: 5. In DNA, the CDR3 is TGCGCCAGCAGCCTGGGACAGAAAAACTATGGCTACACCTTC. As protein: CASSLGQKNYGYTF.

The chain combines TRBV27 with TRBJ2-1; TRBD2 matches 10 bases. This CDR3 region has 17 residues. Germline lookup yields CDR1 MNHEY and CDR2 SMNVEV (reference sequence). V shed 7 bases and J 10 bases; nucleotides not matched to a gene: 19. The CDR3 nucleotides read TGTGCCAGCAATATGGAGGGGAGCGGGGGGGCCTTTAGGGAGCAGTTCTTC. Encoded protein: CASNMEGSGGAFREQFF.

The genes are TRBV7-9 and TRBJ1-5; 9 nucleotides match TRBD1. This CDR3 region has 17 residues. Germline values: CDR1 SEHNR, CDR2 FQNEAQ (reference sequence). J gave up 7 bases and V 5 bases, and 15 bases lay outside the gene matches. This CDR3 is CASSPALGQGDRQPQHF. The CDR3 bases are TGTGCCAGCAGCCCCGCGTTGGGACAGGGAGATAGACAGCCCCAGCATTTT.

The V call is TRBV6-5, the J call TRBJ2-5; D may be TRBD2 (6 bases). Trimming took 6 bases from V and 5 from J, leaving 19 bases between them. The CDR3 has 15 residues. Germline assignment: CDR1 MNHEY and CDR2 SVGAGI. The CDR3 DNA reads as TGTGCCAGCAGCCCCTCCCGCGGGGAAGCGGAGACCCAGTACTTC. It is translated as CASSPSRGEAETQYF.

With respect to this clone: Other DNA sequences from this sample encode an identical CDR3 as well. CDR3 amino acids: CSASRAYEQYF. Written as DNA, the CDR3 is TGCAGTGCTAGCCGGGCCTACGAGCAGTACTTC. This chain connects TRBV20-1 to TRBJ2-7, with unresolved D. The V end was cut by 3 bases, the J end by 2 bases, with 5 bases between. CDR3 length: 11 residues. The germline V gene has CDR1 DFQATT and CDR2 SNEGSKA (reference sequence).